The T cell receptor beta chain described here comes from a study of beta chain features in type 1 diabetes. CD4+ cells of the naive, central memory, regulatory and stem cell-like memory types were sorted via CD45RO/CCR7/CD25/CD127/CD95/CD27. Germline V lookup: CDR1 SGHKS, CDR2 YYEKEE (reference sequence). Between the trimmed V and J ends, which lost 2 bases and 4 bases, there was a span of 6 bases. This CDR3 comprises 12 residues. This clone turned up a few times. The antigen is not known. Overall study findings and caveats: Whether HLA type influences TCRB rearrangement remained unresolved here. Junctions at VDJ sites from type 1 diabetes patients had fewer insertions and more deletions. When Type 1 diabetes patients were examined, their TCRB CDR3s proved moderately but significantly shorter in all four CD4+ subsets.

The sequenced template was cDNA made from the entire isolated RNA. Method: immunoSEQ multiplex PCR; TCRdb's copy keeps in-frame clones and lacks some. Here the sample spans hundreds of thousands of clones, roughly 12% being singletons. The specimen sequenced was naive CD4+ T cells from blood. V is TRBV5-5 and J is TRBJ2-5; D is unresolved. The TCR sequence derives from a man younger than 30 with type 1 diabetes. The DNA of the CDR3 is TGTGCCAGCAGCTTTGCGGCAGAGACCCAGTACTTC. Its translation is CASSFAAETQYF.